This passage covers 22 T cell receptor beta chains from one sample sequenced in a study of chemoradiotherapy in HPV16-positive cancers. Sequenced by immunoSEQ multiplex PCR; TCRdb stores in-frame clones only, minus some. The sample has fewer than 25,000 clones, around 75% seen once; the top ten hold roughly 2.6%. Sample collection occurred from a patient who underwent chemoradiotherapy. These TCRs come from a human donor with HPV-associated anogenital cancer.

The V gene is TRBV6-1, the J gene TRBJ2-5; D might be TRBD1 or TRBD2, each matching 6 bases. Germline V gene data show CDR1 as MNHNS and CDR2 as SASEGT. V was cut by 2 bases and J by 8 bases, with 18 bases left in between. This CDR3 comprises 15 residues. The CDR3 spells CASSEFGGQESTQYF. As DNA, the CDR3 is TGTGCCAGCAGTGAATTTGGGGGGCAAGAGAGCACCCAGTACTTC.

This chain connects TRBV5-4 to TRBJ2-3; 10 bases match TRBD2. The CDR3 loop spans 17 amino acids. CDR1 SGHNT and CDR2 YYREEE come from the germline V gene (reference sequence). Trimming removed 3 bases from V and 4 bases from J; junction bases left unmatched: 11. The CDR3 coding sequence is TGTGCCAGCAGCTGGGGGAAGCGGGGGGGTAGCGCAGATACGCAGTATTTT. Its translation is CASSWGKRGGSADTQYF.

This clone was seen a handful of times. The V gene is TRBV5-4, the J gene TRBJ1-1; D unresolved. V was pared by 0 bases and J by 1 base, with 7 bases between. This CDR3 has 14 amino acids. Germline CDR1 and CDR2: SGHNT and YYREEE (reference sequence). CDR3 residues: CASSLERTNTEAFF. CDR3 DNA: TGTGCCAGCAGCTTGGAACGGACGAACACTGAAGCTTTCTTT.

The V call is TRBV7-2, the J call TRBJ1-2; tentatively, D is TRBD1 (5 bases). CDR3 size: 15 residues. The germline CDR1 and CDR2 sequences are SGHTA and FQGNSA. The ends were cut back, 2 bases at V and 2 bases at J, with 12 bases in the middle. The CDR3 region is CASSLYRGPNYGYTF. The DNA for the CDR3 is TGTGCCAGCAGCTTATACCGGGGCCCAAACTATGGCTACACCTTC.

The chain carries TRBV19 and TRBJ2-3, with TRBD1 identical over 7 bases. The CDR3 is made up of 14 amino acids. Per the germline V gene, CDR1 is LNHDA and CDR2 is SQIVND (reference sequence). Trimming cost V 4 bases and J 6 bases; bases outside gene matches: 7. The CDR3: CASSKQGRSDTQYF. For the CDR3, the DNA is TGTGCCAGTAGTAAACAGGGGCGGTCGGATACGCAGTATTTT.

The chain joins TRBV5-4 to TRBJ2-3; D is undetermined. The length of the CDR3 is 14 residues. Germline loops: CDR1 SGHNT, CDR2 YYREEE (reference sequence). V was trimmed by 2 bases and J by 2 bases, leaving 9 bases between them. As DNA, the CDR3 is TGTGCCAGCAGCTTTGGCAGTGCCACAGATACGCAGTATTTT. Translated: CASSFGSATDTQYF. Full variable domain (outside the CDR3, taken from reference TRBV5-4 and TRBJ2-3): ETGVTQSPTHLIKTRGQQVTLRCSSQSGHNTVSWYQQALGQGPQFIFQYYREEENGRGNFPPRFSGLQFPNYSSELNVNALELDDSALYLCASSFGSATDTQYFGPGTRLTVL.

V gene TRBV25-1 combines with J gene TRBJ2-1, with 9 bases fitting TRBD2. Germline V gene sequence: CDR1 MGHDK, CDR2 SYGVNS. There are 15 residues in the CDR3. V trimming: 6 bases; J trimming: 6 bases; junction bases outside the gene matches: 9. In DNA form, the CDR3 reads TGTGCCAGCAGACCCTTAGCGGGAGTACTCAATGAGCAGTTCTTC. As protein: CASRPLAGVLNEQFF.

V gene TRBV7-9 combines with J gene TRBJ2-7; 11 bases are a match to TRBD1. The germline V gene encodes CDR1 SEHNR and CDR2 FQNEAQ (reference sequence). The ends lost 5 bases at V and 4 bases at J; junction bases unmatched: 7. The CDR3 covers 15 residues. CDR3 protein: CASSPRRDRGYEQYF. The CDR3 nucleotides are TGTGCCAGCAGCCCACGGCGGGACAGGGGGTACGAGCAGTACTTC.

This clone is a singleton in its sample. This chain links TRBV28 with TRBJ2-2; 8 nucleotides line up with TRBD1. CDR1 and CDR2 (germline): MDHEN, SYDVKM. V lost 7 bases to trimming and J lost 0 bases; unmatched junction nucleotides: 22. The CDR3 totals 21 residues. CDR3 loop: CASTFRGYGRGQGANTGELFF. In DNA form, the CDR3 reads TGTGCCAGCACCTTTAGGGGCTACGGTAGAGGACAGGGCGCGAACACCGGGGAGCTGTTTTTT.

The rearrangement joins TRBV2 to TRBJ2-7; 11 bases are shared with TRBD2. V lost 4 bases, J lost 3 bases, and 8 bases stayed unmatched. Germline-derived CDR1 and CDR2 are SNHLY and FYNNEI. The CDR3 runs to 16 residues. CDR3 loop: CASSALGTSGFYEQYF. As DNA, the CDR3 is TGTGCCAGCAGTGCTTTAGGGACTAGCGGATTCTACGAGCAGTACTTC.

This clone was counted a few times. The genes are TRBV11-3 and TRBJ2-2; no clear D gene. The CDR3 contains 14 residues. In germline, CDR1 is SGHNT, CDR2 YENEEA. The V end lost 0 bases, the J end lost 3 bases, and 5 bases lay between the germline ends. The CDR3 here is CASSLEGHTGELFF. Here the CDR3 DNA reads TGTGCCAGCAGCTTAGAAGGACACACCGGGGAGCTGTTTTTT.

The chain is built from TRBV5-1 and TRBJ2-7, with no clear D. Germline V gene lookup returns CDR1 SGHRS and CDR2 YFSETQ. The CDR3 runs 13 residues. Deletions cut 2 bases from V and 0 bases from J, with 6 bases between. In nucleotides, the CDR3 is TGCGCCAGCAGCTTCTCCGACTCCTACGAGCAGTACTTC. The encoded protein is CASSFSDSYEQYF.

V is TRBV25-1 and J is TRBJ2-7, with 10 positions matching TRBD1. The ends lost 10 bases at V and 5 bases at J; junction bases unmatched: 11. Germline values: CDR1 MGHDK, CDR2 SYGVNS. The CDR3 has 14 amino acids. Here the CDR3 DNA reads TGTGCCACTTCGTATGGGACAGGGGTCCACGAGCAGTACTTC. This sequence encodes CATSYGTGVHEQYF.

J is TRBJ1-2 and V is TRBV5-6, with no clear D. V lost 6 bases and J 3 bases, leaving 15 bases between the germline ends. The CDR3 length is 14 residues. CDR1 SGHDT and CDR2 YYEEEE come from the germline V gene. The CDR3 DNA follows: TGTGCCAGCAACGATGACGATAAGGACTATGGCTACACCTTC. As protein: CASNDDDKDYGYTF. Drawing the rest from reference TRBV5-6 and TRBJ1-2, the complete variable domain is DAGVTQSPTHLIKTRGQQVTLRCSPKSGHDTVSWYQQALGQGPQFIFQYYEEEERQRGNFPDRFSGHQFPNYSSELNVNALLLGDSALYLCASNDDDKDYGYTFGSGTRLTVV.

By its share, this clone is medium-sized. CDR3 region: CASSDNGGSTDTQYF. DNA for the CDR3: TGCGCCAGCAGCGACAATGGCGGGAGCACAGATACGCAGTATTTT. The V gene is TRBV4-1, the J gene TRBJ2-3, with D tentatively TRBD2 (5 bases). The CDR3 has 15 residues. Germline V gene data show CDR1 as MGHRA and CDR2 as YSYEKL. Trimming removed 5 bases at V and 0 bases at J, with 12 bases between.

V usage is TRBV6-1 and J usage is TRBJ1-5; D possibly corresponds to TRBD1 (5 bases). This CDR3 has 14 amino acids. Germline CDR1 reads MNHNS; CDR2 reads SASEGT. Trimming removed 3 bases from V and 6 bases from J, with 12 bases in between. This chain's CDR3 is CASSEGRAGQPQHF. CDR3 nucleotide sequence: TGTGCCAGCAGTGAGGGCAGGGCGGGTCAGCCCCAGCATTTT.

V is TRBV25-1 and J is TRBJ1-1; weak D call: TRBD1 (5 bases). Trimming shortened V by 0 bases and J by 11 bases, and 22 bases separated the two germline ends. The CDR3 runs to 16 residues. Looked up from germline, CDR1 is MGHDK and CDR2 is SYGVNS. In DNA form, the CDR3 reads TGTGCCAGCAGTGAATATGTAAGGGGTATTAATTCAGGGGCTTTCTTT. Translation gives CASSEYVRGINSGAFF.

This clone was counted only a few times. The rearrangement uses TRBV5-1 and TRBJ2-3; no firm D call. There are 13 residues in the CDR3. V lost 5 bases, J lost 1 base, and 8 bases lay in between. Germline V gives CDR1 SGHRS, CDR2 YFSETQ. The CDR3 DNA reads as TGCGCCAGCAGACAGACTGGCACAGATACGCAGTATTTT. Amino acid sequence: CASRQTGTDTQYF.

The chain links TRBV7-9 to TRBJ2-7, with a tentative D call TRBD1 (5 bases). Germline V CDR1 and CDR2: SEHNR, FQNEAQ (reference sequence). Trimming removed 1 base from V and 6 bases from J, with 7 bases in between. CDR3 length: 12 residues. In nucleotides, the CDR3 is TGTGCCAGCAGCTTAGACAGGACCGAGCAGTACTTC. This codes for CASSLDRTEQYF. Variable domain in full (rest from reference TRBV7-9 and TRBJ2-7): DTGVSQNPRHKITKRGQNVTFRCDPISEHNRLYWYRQTLGQGPEFLTYFQNEAQLEKSRLLSDRFSAERPKGSFSTLEIQRTEQGDSAMYLCASSLDRTEQYFGPGTRLTVT.

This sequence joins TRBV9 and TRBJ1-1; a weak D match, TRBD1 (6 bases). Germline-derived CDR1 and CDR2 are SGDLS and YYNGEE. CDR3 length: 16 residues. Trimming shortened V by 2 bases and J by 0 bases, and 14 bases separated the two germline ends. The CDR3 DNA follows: TGTGCCAGCAGCGTGGGGATGACAGGTCTGAACACTGAAGCTTTCTTT. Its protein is CASSVGMTGLNTEAFF.

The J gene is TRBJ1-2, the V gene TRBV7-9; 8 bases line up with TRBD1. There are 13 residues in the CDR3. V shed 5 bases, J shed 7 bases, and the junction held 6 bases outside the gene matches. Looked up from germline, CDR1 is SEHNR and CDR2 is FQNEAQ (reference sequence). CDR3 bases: TGTGCCAGCAGCCCTTTACAGGGGGGTGGCTACACCTTC. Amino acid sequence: CASSPLQGGGYTF.

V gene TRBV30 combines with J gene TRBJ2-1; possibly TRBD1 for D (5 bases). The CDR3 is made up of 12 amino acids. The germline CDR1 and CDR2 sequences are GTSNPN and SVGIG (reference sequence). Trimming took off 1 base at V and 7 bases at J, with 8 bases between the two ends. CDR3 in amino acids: CAWSGTGNEQFF. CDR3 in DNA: TGTGCCTGGAGTGGTACAGGAAATGAGCAGTTCTTC.